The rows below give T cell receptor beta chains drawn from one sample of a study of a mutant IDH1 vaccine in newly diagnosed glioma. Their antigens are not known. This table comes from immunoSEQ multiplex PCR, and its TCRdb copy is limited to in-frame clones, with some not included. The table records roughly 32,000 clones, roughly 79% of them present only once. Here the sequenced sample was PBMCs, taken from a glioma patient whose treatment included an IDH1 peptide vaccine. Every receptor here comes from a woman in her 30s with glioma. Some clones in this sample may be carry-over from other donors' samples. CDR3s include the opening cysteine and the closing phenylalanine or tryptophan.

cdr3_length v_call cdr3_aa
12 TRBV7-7 CAAGQPTGELFF
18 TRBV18 CASSPLGQGERPLYGYTF
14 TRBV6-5 CASRPTGFSYEQYF
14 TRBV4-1 CASGPGALGTEAFF
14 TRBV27 CASQPGQFTDTQYF
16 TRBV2 CASSEVGMEQNYEQYF
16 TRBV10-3 CAISDRGAQGSYEQYF
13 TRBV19 CASNERGWTEAFF
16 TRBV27 CASSSHGDFSGNTIYF
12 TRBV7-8 CASSYPGETQYF
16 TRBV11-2 CASSFAGGTFYNEQFF
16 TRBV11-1 CASSFGTAAGVGEQYF
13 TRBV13 CASRLGGSRGYTF
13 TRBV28 CASSLDRSYGYTF
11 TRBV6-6 CASSQSYEQYF
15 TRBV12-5 CASGLSRTGGVEQYF
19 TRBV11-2 CASSFWASGRRTNTGELFF
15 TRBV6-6 CASSYGPTSRDTQYF
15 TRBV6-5 CASSYKREGLNEQFF
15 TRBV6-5 CASSLRGEEGQPQHF
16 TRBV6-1 CASSGASGTSYNEQFF
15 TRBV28 CASSEVTGAYQPQHF
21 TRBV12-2 CASRLPCPRLGVRGVTDTQYF
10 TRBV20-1 CSADLGGYTF
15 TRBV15 CATSGAPDRATEQYF
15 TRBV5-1 CASSLVSGMYNEQFF
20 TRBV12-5 CASGLFGLLPWGGRIDEQYF
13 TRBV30 CAWDRGGNQPQHF
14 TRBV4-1 CASSQDVGGGGVHF
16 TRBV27 CASSPWAVTPYYEQYF
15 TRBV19 CASSIERNSGNTIYF
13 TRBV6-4 CASSRDPNTEAFF
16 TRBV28 CASSGRQSSNTGELFF
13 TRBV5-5 CASSLAGSEKLFF
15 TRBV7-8 CASSPRTGTYNEQFF
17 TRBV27 CASSLGHRLADYNEQFF
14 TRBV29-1 CSVSGTSFGDTQYF
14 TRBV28 CASRTWGGAEGLFF
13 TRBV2 CASSRTLTYEQYF
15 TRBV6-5 CASSYAGGANTEAFF
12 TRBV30 CAWSLQNDGYTF
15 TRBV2 CASSEPRGQSEKLFF
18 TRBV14 CASSQEAGFTYTYNEQFF
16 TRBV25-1 CASSGFIAGPQETQYF
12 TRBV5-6 CASSLGDYGYTF
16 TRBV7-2 CASRLQGSNSGNTIYF
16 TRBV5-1 CASSLVPGAKTYEQYF
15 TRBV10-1 CASSDERPPPYEQYF
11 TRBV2 CASTTGNIQYF
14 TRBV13 CASNTGQGWTEAFF
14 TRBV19 CASSIQVLNTEAFF
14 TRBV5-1 CASSPNKQGQPQHF